In its sample, the clone carrying this T cell receptor (beta chain) is medium-sized (0.01 to 0.1%). TCRdb reprocessed the PCR reads with MiXCR, giving one entry per CDR3 protein. The table lists about 10,000 distinct CDR3 sequences, approximately 24% of them singletons. The CDR3 is made up of 16 amino acids. V shed 5 bases and J 13 bases; nucleotides not matched to a gene: 17. From germline, CDR1 is MNHNS and CDR2 SASEGT. This record comes from a study of immune characterization of retroperitoneal liposarcoma. This receptor was taken from a male donor with retroperitoneal liposarcoma. The rearrangement links TRBV6-1 to TRBJ2-1; the match to TRBD2 covers 10 bases. The sample taken for sequencing was blood. The CDR3 DNA reads as TGTGCCAGCAGTTTGACCGTAGCGGGGGGACAAGAGACCCAGTTCTTC. This sequence encodes CASSLTVAGGQETQFF.